The clone carrying this TCR beta chain occurred many times. By two-round multiplex PCR, the TCR beta CDR3 was amplified from genomic DNA. First-round PCR amplification was performed with primers specific to each TRBV and TRBJ gene. MiXCR was run by TCRdb on the multiplex PCR reads, yielding one entry per CDR3 protein. Found here are about 30,000 distinct CDR3 sequences, less than 35% of them singletons; the top ten hold 12%. These data come from a study of prognosis after radiotherapy for stage I lung cancer. Whole-study context: Individuals diagnosed with stage I non-small cell lung cancer underwent enrollment between April 2018 and early 2019. Each patient with non-small cell lung cancer was deemed medically inoperable. Aged roughly 50 to 95 years, with a median of about 73 years, the patients were 10 to 15 men and five or six women.

Germline values: CDR1 MNHEY, CDR2 SMNVEV (reference sequence). V lost 5 bases and J lost 5, with 10 bases in between. The length of the CDR3 is 13 residues. The source of this sequence is a donor aged 50 or older with non-small cell lung cancer. The gene calls are TRBV27 and TRBJ1-5; the D is unclear. Material: PBMCs, obtained before or after stereotactic body radiation therapy (not recorded which). CDR3 loop: CASSTDNYQPQHF. CDR3 nucleotide sequence: TGTGCCAGCAGTACCGACAATTATCAGCCCCAGCATTTT.